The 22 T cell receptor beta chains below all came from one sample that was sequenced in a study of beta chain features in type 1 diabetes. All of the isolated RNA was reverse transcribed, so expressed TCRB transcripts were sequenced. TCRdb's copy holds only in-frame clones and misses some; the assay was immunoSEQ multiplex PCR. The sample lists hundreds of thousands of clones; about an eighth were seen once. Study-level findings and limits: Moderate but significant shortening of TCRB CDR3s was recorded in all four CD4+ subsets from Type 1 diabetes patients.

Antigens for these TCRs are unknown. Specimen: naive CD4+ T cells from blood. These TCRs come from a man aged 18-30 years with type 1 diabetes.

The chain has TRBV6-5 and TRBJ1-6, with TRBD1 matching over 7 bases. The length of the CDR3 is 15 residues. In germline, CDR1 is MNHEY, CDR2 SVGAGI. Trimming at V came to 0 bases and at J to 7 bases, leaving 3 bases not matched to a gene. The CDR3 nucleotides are TGTGCCAGCAGTTACTCGGGCAGGGGGAATTCACCCCTCCACTTT. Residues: CASSYSGRGNSPLHF.

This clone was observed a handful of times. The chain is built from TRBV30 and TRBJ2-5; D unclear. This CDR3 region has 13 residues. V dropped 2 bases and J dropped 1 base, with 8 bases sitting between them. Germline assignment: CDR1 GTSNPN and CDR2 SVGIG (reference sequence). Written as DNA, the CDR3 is TGTGCCTGGAGTTTGCACCTCCAAGAGACCCAGTACTTC. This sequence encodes CAWSLHLQETQYF.

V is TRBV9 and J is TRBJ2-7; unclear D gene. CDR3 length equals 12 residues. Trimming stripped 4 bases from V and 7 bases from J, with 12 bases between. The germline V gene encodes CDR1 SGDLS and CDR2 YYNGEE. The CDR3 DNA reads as TGTGCCAGCAGCCTGCCTGGGGAAGAGCAGTACTTC. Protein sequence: CASSLPGEEQYF.

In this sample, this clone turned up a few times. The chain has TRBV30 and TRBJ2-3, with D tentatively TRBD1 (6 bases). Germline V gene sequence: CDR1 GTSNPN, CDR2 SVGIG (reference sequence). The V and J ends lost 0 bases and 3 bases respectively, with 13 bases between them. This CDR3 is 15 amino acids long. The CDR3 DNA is TGTGCCTGGAGTGTATATGGACAGACGACAGATACGCAGTATTTT. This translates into CAWSVYGQTTDTQYF.

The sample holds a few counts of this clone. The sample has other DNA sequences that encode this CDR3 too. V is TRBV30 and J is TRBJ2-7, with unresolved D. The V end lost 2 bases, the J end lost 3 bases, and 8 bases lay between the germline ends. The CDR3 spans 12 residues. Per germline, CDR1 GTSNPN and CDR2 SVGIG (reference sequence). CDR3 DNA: TGTGCCTGGAGTCGGTCTGTCTACGAGCAGTACTTC. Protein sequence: CAWSRSVYEQYF.

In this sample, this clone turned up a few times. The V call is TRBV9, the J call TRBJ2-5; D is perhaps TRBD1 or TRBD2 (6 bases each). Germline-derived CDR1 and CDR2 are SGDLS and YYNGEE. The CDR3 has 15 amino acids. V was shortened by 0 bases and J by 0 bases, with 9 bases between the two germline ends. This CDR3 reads CASSVAGAHQETQYF. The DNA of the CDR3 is TGTGCCAGCAGCGTAGCGGGGGCCCACCAAGAGACCCAGTACTTC.

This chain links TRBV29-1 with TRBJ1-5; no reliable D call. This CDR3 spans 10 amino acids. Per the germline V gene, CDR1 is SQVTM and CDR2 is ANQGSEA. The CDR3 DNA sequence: TGCAGGGAAAGTTATCAGCCCCAGCATTTT. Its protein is CRESYQPQHF.

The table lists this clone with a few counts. CDR3 in DNA: TGTGCCAGCAGCAAGACTAGCGGGGATGATACGCAGTATTTT. This gives the protein CASSKTSGDDTQYF. V is TRBV7-2 and J is TRBJ2-3; 11 bases are shared with TRBD2. Germline V CDR1 and CDR2: SGHTA, FQGNSA. V was clipped by 5 bases and J by 6 bases; unmatched bases: 4. This CDR3 has 14 amino acids. The full variable domain, completed using reference TRBV7-2 and TRBJ2-3, is GAGVSQSPSNKVTEKGKDVELRCDPISGHTALYWYRQSLGQGLEFLIYFQGNSAPDKSGLPSDRFSAERTGGSVSTLTIQRTQQEDSAVYLCASSKTSGDDTQYFGPGTRLTVL.

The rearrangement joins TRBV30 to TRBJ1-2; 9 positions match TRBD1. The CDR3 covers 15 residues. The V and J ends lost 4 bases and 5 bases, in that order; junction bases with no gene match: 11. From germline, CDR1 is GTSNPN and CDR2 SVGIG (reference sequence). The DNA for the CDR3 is TGTGCCTGGACCTTCAAGCGACAGGGGGGATATGGCTACACCTTC. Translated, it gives CAWTFKRQGGYGYTF. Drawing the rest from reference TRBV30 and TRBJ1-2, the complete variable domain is SQTIHQWPATLVQPVGSPLSLECTVEGTSNPNLYWYRQAAGRGLQLLFYSVGIGQISSEVPQNLSASRPQDRQFILSSKKLLLSDSGFYLCAWTFKRQGGYGYTFGSGTRLTVV.

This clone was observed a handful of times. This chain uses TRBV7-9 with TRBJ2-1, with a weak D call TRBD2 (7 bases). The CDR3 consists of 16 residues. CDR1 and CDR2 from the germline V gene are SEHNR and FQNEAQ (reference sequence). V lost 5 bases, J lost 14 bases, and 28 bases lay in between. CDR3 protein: CASSPTKSSGKGGEFF. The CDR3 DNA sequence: TGTGCCAGCAGCCCAACAAAATCTAGCGGAAAGGGGGGAGAGTTCTTC.

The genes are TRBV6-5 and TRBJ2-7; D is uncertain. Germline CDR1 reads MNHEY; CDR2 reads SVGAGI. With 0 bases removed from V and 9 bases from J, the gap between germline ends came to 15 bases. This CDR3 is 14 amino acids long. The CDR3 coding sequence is TGTGCCAGCAGTTACTCCCCCGCTATACGACTGCAGTACTTC. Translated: CASSYSPAIRLQYF.

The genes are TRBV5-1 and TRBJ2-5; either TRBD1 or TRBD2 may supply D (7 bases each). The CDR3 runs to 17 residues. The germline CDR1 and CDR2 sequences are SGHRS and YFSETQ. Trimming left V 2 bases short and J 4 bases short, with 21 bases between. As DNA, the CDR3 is TGCGCCAGCAGCTTCAGGGGGAGCGGGGTATCGGGAGAGACCCAGTACTTC. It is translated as CASSFRGSGVSGETQYF.

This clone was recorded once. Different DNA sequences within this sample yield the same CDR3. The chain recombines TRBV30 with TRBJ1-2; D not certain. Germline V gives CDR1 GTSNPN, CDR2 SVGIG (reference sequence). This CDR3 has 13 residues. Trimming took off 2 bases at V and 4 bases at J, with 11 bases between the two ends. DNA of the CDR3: TGTGCCTGGAGTCCCCTCGCGAGCTATGGCTACACCTTC. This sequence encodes CAWSPLASYGYTF.

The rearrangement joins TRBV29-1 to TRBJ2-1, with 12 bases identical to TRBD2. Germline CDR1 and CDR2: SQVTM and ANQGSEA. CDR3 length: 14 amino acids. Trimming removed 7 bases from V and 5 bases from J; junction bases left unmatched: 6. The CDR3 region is CSGTRLAGDNEQFF. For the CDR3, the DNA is TGCAGCGGGACCCGACTAGCGGGAGACAATGAGCAGTTCTTC.

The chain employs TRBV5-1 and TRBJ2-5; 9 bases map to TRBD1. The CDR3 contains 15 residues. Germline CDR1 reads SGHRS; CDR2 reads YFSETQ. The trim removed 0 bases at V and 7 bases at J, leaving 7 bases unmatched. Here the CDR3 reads CASSLEQGALGTQYF. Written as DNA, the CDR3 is TGCGCCAGCAGCTTGGAACAGGGGGCCCTAGGGACCCAGTACTTC.

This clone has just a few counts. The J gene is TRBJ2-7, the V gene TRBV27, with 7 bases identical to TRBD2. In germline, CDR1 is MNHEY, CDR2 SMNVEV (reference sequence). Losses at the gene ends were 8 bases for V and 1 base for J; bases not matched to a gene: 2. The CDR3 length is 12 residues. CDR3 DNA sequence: TGTGCCAGCGGGCGGGAGTCCTACGAGCAGTACTTC. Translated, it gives CASGRESYEQYF.

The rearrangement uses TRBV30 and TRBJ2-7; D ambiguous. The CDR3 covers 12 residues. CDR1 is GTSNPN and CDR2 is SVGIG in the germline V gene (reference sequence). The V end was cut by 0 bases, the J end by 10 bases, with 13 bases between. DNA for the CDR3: TGTGCCTGGAGTGTACTGCAAAATGTTCAGTACTTC. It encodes CAWSVLQNVQYF.

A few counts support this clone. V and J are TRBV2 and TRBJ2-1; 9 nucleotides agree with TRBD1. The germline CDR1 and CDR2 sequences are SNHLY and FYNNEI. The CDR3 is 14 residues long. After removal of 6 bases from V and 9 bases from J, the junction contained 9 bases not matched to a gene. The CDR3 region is CASSSRTGEGEQFF. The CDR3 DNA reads TGTGCCAGCAGCTCGAGGACAGGGGAGGGTGAGCAGTTCTTC.

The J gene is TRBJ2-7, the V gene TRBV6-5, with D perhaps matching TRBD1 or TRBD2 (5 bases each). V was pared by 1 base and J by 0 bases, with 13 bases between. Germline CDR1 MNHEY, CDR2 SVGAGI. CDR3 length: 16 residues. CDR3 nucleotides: TGTGCCAGCAGTTACTGGGGCAGGGACCTCTCCTACGAGCAGTACTTC. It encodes CASSYWGRDLSYEQYF.

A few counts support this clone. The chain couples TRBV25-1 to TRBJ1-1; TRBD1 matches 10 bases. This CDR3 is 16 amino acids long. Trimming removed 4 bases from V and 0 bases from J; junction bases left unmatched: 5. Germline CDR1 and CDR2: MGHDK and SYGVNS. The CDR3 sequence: CASSGEGQGMNTEAFF. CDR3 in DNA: TGTGCCAGCAGTGGGGAGGGACAGGGGATGAACACTGAAGCTTTCTTT.

The CDR3 bases are TGTGCCAGCAGTTCAGGGGGAGGTGGTGAAAAACTGTTTTTT. Its translation is CASSSGGGGEKLFF. The chain couples TRBV28 to TRBJ1-4, with TRBD1 matching over 7 bases. Germline loops: CDR1 MDHEN, CDR2 SYDVKM. This CDR3 region has 14 residues. V lost 4 bases, J lost 7 bases, and 6 bases stayed unmatched.

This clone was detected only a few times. DNA of the CDR3: TGTGCCAGCAGCGCCCAGGGGGCGCGCAATGAGCAGTTCTTC. Its protein product is CASSAQGARNEQFF. This sequence joins TRBV7-2 and TRBJ2-1; 8 nucleotides match TRBD1. Trimming cost V 5 bases and J 6 bases; bases outside gene matches: 6. The CDR3 is made up of 14 amino acids. The V gene's germline CDR1 is SGHTA and CDR2 FQGNSA. Full variable domain (remainder filled in from reference TRBV7-2 and TRBJ2-1): GAGVSQSPSNKVTEKGKDVELRCDPISGHTALYWYRQSLGQGLEFLIYFQGNSAPDKSGLPSDRFSAERTGGSVSTLTIQRTQQEDSAVYLCASSAQGARNEQFFGPGTRLTVL.